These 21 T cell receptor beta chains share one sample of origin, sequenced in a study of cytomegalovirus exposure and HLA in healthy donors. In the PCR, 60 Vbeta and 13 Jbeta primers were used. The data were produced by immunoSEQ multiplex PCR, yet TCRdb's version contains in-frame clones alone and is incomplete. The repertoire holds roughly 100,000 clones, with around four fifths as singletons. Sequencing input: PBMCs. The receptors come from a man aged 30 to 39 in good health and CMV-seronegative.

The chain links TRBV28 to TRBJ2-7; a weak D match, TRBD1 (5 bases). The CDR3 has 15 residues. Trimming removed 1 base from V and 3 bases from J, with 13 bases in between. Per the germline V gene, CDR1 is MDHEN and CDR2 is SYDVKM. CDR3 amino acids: CASSLSLGVGYEQYF. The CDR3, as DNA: TGTGCCAGCAGTTTATCGTTAGGGGTTGGCTACGAGCAGTACTTC.

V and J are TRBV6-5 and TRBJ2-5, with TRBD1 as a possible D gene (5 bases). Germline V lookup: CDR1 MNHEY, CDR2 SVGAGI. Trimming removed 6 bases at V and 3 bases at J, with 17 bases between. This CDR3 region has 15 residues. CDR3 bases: TGTGCCAGCAGACCCCACCAGACAGTAAAAGAGACCCAGTACTTC. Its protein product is CASRPHQTVKETQYF.

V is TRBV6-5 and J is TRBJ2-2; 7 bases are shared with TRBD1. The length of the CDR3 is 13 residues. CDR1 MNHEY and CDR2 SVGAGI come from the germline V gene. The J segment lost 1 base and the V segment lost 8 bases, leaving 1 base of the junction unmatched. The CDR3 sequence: CASRQGNTGELFF. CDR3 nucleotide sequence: TGTGCCAGCCGACAGGGGAACACCGGGGAGCTGTTTTTT.

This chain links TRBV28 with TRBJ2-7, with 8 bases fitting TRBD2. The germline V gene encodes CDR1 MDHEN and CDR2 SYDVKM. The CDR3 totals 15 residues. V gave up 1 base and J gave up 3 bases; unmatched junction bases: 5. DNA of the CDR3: TGTGCCAGCAGTTTATATCTAAGCGGGGGCTACGAGCAGTACTTC. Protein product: CASSLYLSGGYEQYF.

This CDR3 is CASSQDRGGGLGPQHF. As DNA, the CDR3 is TGCGCCAGCAGCCAAGATCGGGGCGGGGGGTTAGGGCCCCAGCATTTT. The chain recombines TRBV4-3 with TRBJ1-5, with TRBD1 as a possible D gene (5 bases). Deletions cut 0 bases from V and 9 bases from J, with 18 bases between. The CDR3 covers 16 residues. CDR1 and CDR2 (germline): LGHNA, YSLEER.

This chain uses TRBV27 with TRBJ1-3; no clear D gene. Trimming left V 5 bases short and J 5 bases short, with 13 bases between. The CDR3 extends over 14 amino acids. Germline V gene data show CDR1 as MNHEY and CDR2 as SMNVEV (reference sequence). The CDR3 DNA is TGTGCCAGCAGTCCCCGGGTCGGTAGAAACACCATATATTTT. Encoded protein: CASSPRVGRNTIYF.

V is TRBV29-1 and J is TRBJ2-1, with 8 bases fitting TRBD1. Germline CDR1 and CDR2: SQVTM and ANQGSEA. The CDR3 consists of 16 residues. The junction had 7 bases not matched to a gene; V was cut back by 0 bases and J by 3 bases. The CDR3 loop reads CSVEDYRTGFYNEQFF. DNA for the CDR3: TGCAGCGTTGAAGATTATCGGACAGGGTTCTACAATGAGCAGTTCTTC.

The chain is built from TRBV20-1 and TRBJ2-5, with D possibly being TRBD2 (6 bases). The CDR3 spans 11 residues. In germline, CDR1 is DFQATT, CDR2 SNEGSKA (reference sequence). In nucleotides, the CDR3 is TGCAGGGGGACTTTTCAAGAGACCCAGTACTTC. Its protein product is CRGTFQETQYF.

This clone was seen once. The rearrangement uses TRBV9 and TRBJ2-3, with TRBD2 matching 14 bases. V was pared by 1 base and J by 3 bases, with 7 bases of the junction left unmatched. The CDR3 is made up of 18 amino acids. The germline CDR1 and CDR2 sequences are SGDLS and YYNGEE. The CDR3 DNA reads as TGTGCCAGCAGCGTAAGCCTCGGACTAGCGGGGGGTACAGATACGCAGTATTTT. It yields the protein CASSVSLGLAGGTDTQYF.

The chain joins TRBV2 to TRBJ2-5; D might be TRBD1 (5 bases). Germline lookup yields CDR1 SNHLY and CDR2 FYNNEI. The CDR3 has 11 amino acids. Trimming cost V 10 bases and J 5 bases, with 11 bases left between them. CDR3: CATLRQETQYF. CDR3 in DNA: TGTGCCACTCTACGACAGGAGACCCAGTACTTC.

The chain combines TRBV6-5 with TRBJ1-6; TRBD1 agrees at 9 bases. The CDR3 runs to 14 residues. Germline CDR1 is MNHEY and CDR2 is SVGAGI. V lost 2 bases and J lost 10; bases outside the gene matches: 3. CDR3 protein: CASSYTGGGSPLHF. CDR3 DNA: TGTGCCAGCAGTTACACAGGGGGCGGCTCACCCCTCCACTTT.

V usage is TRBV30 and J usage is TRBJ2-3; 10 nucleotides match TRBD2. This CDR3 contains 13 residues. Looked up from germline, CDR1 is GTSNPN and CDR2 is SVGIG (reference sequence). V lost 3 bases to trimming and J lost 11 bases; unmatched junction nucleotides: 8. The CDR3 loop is CAWRLASGSEQYF. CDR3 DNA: TGTGCCTGGAGGCTGGCTAGCGGGAGTGAGCAGTATTTT.

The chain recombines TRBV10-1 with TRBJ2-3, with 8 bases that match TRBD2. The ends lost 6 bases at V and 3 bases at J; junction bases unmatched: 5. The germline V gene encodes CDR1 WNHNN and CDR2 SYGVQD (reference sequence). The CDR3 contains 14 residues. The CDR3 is CASSLSGKTDTQYF. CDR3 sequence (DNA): TGCGCCAGCAGCCTTAGCGGGAAAACAGATACGCAGTATTTT.

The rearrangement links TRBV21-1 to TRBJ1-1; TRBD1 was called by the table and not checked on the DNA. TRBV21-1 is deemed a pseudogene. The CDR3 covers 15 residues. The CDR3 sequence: CASTHRDRANTEAFF. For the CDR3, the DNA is TGTGCCAGCACACACCGGGACAGGGCTAACACTGAAGCTTTCTTT.

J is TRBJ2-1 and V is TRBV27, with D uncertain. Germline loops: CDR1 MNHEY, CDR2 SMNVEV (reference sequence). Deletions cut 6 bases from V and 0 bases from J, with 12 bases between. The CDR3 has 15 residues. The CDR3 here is CASRDTVFSYNEQFF. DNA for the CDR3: TGTGCCAGCAGAGATACGGTATTCTCCTACAATGAGCAGTTCTTC.

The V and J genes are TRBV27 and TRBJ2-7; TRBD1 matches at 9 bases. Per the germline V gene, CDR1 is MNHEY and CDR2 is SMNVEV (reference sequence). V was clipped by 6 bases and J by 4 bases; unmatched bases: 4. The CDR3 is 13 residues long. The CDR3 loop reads CASSGTGLYEQYF. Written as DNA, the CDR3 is TGTGCCAGCAGCGGGACAGGGCTTTACGAGCAGTACTTC.

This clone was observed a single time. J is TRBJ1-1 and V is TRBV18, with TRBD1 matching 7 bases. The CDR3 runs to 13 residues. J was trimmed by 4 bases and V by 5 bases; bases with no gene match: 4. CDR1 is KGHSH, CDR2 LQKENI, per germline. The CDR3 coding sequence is TGTGCCAGCTCAACGAACAGGGGCACTGAAGCTTTCTTT. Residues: CASSTNRGTEAFF.

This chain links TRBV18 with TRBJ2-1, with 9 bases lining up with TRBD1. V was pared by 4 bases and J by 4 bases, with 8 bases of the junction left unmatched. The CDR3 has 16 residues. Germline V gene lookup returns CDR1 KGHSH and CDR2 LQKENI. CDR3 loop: CASSLSGTGHYNEQFF. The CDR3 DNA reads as TGTGCCAGCTCACTTTCCGGGACAGGGCATTACAATGAGCAGTTCTTC.

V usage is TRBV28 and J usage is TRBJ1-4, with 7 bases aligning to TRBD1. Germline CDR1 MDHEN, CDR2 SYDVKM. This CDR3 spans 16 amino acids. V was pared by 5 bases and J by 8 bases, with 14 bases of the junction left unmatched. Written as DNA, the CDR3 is TGTGCCAGCAGTCTACGTCGACAGGGCCTTGACGAAAAACTGTTTTTT. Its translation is CASSLRRQGLDEKLFF. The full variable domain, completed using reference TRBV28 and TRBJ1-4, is DVKVTQSSRYLVKRTGEKVFLECVQDMDHENMFWYRQDPGLGLRLIYFSYDVKMKEKGDIPEGYSVSREKKERFSLILESASTNQTSMYLCASSLRRQGLDEKLFFGSGTQLSVL.

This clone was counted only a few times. CDR3 nucleotide sequence: TGTGCCAGTAGTTCTAAGGGACTAGCGGGACCACAGGAGACCCAGTACTTC. This encodes CASSSKGLAGPQETQYF. The genes are TRBV19 and TRBJ2-5; TRBD2 matches at 13 bases. CDR1 and CDR2 from the germline V gene are LNHDA and SQIVND (reference sequence). V gave up 5 bases and J gave up 5 bases; unmatched junction bases: 11. The CDR3 sequence is 17 residues long.

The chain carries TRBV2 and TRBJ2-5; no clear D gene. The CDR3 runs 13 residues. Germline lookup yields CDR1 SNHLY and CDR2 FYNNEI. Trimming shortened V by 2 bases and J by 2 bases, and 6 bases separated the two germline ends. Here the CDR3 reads CASSELLQETQYF. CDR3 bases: TGTGCCAGCAGTGAACTCTTGCAAGAGACCCAGTACTTC.